Listed here are 19 T cell receptor beta chains from one sample, sequenced in a study of Ad26.COV2.S vaccination and SARS-CoV-2 variants. Measured with immunoSEQ multiplex PCR; TCRdb has only the in-frame clones, and not every one. The sample shows 380,000 or so clones, about four fifths of them seen only once. Treatment denoted: about 20 received Ad26.COV2.S at low or high dose, single or two shots; roughly five received placebo; per-sample allocation not given. Sampling happened 63 days after the first vaccine or placebo injection. The source was peripheral blood, collected in a trial of Ad26.COV2.S vaccine versus placebo. These receptor sequences come from a person between 18 and 65 years old who received the Ad26.COV2.S COVID-19 vaccine or a placebo.

This chain links TRBV6-4 with TRBJ2-7; D uncertain. The CDR3 runs 14 residues. Germline CDR1 MRHNA, CDR2 SNTAGT. V shed 5 bases and J shed 4 bases, with 15 bases lying between them. CDR3 sequence (DNA): TGTGCCAGCAGTCCCCCAGCGATACCTTACGAGCAGTACTTC. This sequence encodes CASSPPAIPYEQYF.

The chain links TRBV4-1 to TRBJ1-4; 7 bases fit TRBD1. Per germline, CDR1 MGHRA and CDR2 YSYEKL. The CDR3 loop spans 14 amino acids. With 3 bases clipped from V and 7 bases from J, the junction kept 5 bases outside the gene matches. For the CDR3, the DNA is TGCGCCAGCAGCCACCTGGGACAGAGTGAAAAACTGTTTTTT. It is translated as CASSHLGQSEKLFF.

The J gene is TRBJ1-1, the V gene TRBV7-2; 8 bases are a match to TRBD1. Germline CDR1 SGHTA, CDR2 FQGNSA. The CDR3 loop spans 15 amino acids. The V segment lost 4 bases and the J segment 0 bases; nucleotides outside the gene matches: 4. DNA for the CDR3: TGTGCCAGCAGCTCCAGGACAGGGCTGAACACTGAAGCTTTCTTT. Amino acid sequence: CASSSRTGLNTEAFF. The full variable domain, with the rest looked up from reference TRBV7-2 and TRBJ1-1, is GAGVSQSPSNKVTEKGKDVELRCDPISGHTALYWYRQSLGQGLEFLIYFQGNSAPDKSGLPSDRFSAERTGGSVSTLTIQRTQQEDSAVYLCASSSRTGLNTEAFFGQGTRLTVV.

This rearrangement joins TRBV5-1 to TRBJ2-3; D is perhaps TRBD1 (6 bases). Germline CDR1 SGHRS, CDR2 YFSETQ. Deletions cut 1 base from V and 3 bases from J, with 9 bases between. The CDR3 contains 14 residues. The CDR3 region has the DNA TGCGCCAGCAGCTTGATCGGACAGACAGATACGCAGTATTTT. Amino acids: CASSLIGQTDTQYF.

The CDR3 DNA reads TGTGCCAGCCGACCCTTTGGCTCTGGAAACACCATATATTTT. Encoded protein: CASRPFGSGNTIYF. The rearrangement uses TRBV28 and TRBJ1-3; D is unclear. Germline V gene lookup returns CDR1 MDHEN and CDR2 SYDVKM. Trimming left V 8 bases short and J 0 bases short, with 11 bases between. The CDR3 has 14 amino acids.

The chain recombines TRBV29-1 with TRBJ1-1; tentative D call: TRBD1 (6 bases). Between the trimmed V and J ends, which lost 6 bases and 10 bases, there was a span of 15 bases. The germline V gene has CDR1 SQVTM and CDR2 ANQGSEA. The CDR3 has 11 residues. The CDR3 protein is CSVVIGGGAFF. CDR3 in DNA: TGCAGCGTCGTAATAGGGGGGGGAGCTTTCTTT. Supplemented by reference TRBV29-1 and TRBJ1-1, the full variable domain reads SAVISQKPSRDICQRGTSLTIQCQVDSQVTMMFWYRQQPGQSLTLIATANQGSEATYESGFVIDKFPISRPNLTFSTLTVSNMSPEDSSIYLCSVVIGGGAFFGQGTRLTVV.

The rearrangement uses TRBV18 and TRBJ1-4; the D is unclear. The V gene lost 0 bases and the J gene lost 5 bases, with 10 bases spanning the gap. Germline V gene lookup returns CDR1 KGHSH and CDR2 LQKENI. This CDR3 has 15 residues. The CDR3: CASSPPGQKNEKLFF. For the CDR3, the DNA is TGTGCCAGCTCACCACCCGGGCAGAAGAATGAAAAACTGTTTTTT.

This clone was detected once. The chain uses TRBV13 and TRBJ1-1; D might be TRBD1 (6 bases). Trimming took off 5 bases at V and 5 bases at J, with 12 bases between the two ends. This CDR3 has 13 amino acids. Looked up from germline, CDR1 is PRHDT and CDR2 is FYEKMQ (reference sequence). The CDR3 sequence: CASSPTGTTEAFF. The CDR3 nucleotides are TGTGCCAGCAGCCCAACCGGGACAACTGAAGCTTTCTTT.

This chain links TRBV11-3 with TRBJ2-3; D remains unclear. The V gene's germline CDR1 is SGHNT and CDR2 YENEEA. The V and J ends lost 4 bases and 6 bases respectively, with 11 bases between them. The CDR3 runs to 13 residues. CDR3 loop: CASSWPGDDTQYF. CDR3 sequence (DNA): TGTGCCAGCAGCTGGCCGGGTGATGATACGCAGTATTTT.

The CDR3 reads CASSGGPKNIQYF. Written as DNA, the CDR3 is TGTGCCAGCAGCGGGGGCCCCAAAAACATTCAGTACTTC. The chain combines TRBV6-4 with TRBJ2-4; the D call may be TRBD1 or TRBD2 (6 bases each). The CDR3 is 13 residues long. The germline V and J ends were trimmed by 6 bases and 2 bases, with 8 bases remaining between them. Germline CDR1 and CDR2: MRHNA and SNTAGT.

The chain couples TRBV11-1 to TRBJ1-2, with TRBD1 as a possible D gene (5 bases). With 3 bases removed from V and 4 bases from J, the gap between germline ends came to 9 bases. In germline, CDR1 is SGHAT, CDR2 FQDESV (reference sequence). This CDR3 comprises 13 residues. CDR3 residues: CASSLGQLYGYTF. The CDR3 DNA is TGTGCCAGCAGCTTGGGGCAGCTCTATGGCTACACCTTC. Full variable domain (remainder filled in from reference TRBV11-1 and TRBJ1-2): EAEVAQSPRYKITEKSQAVAFWCDPISGHATLYWYRQILGQGPELLVQFQDESVVDDSQLPKDRFSAERLKGVDSTLKIQPAELGDSAMYLCASSLGQLYGYTFGSGTRLTVV.

V and J are TRBV6-1 and TRBJ1-5, with no clear D. CDR3 size: 15 residues. V was pared by 5 bases and J by 1 base, with 12 bases between. Germline V gene data show CDR1 as MNHNS and CDR2 as SASEGT. CDR3 residues: CASSFGDLSNQPQHF. Here the CDR3 DNA reads TGTGCCAGCAGTTTCGGAGACCTAAGCAATCAGCCCCAGCATTTT.

This clone was observed a few times. The chain links TRBV27 to TRBJ1-5; no reliable D call. The V end was cut by 4 bases, the J end by 7 bases, with 11 bases between. Germline assignment: CDR1 MNHEY and CDR2 SMNVEV (reference sequence). This CDR3 is 13 amino acids long. The CDR3 here is CASSSMGWQPQHF. The CDR3 coding sequence is TGTGCCAGCAGTTCCATGGGCTGGCAGCCCCAGCATTTT.

The chain links TRBV2 to TRBJ1-4; D gene uncertain. CDR3 length equals 15 residues. The germline V and J ends were trimmed by 6 bases and 0 bases, with 11 bases remaining between them. Germline-derived CDR1 and CDR2 are SNHLY and FYNNEI. The CDR3 DNA is TGTGCCAGCAGGCTAGGTCAGGCAACTAATGAAAAACTGTTTTTT. This gives the protein CASRLGQATNEKLFF.

The rearrangement links TRBV3-1 (or the pseudogene TRBV3-2) to TRBJ2-3, with 7 bases lining up with TRBD2. Trimming removed 3 bases from V and 5 bases from J; junction bases left unmatched: 8. The CDR3 is 15 amino acids. The germline V gene has CDR1 LGHDT and CDR2 YNNKEL (reference sequence). CDR3 sequence (DNA): TGTGCCAGCAGCCAGTATTCTAGCGGAAAAGATACGCAGTATTTT. It codes for CASSQYSSGKDTQYF.

V usage is TRBV2 and J usage is TRBJ2-7; D perhaps matches TRBD1 (6 bases). V dropped 3 bases and J dropped 7 bases, with 19 bases sitting between them. Germline V gene sequence: CDR1 SNHLY, CDR2 FYNNEI. CDR3 length: 15 amino acids. The CDR3 nucleotides read TGTGCCAGCAGTGACCCGGGCCCCAGGGGTTGGGAGCAGTACTTC. The encoded protein is CASSDPGPRGWEQYF.

The gene calls are TRBV6-1 and TRBJ1-2, with D tentatively TRBD1 (5 bases). Deletions cut 0 bases from V and 8 bases from J, with 19 bases between. Germline V lookup: CDR1 MNHNS, CDR2 SASEGT. CDR3 length: 16 amino acids. This chain's CDR3 is CASSEAPFGGKGGYTF. The CDR3 nucleotides read TGTGCCAGCAGTGAAGCGCCCTTTGGAGGGAAGGGGGGCTACACCTTC.

The chain combines TRBV7-3 with TRBJ2-4, with 7 positions matching TRBD2. The germline V gene encodes CDR1 SGHTA and CDR2 FQGTGA. The CDR3 is 14 amino acids. V dropped 6 bases and J dropped 6; count of bases not matched to a gene: 8. CDR3 loop: CASRVAGDRNIQYF. In DNA form, the CDR3 reads TGTGCCAGCAGGGTGGCGGGGGACCGAAACATTCAGTACTTC.

The chain couples TRBV4-3 to TRBJ1-2, with 9 nucleotides matching TRBD1. This CDR3 is 12 amino acids long. From germline, CDR1 is LGHNA and CDR2 YSLEER. The ends lost 10 bases at V and 6 bases at J; junction bases unmatched: 6. The CDR3 sequence: CATPTGGHGYTF. CDR3 nucleotides: TGCGCCACCCCCACAGGGGGCCATGGCTACACCTTC.